This record covers a single T cell receptor (beta chain). This record comes from a study of T-cell reconstitution after alpha-beta-depleted transplantation in children. CDR1 and CDR2 (germline): SGHTA, FQGNSA. Deletions cut 2 bases from V and 6 bases from J, with 7 bases between. The CDR3 runs to 13 residues. The TCRbeta library was prepared with unique molecular identifiers. MiXCR, run by TCRdb on the PCR reads, gives a single entry per CDR3 protein. The sample holds 98,000 or so distinct CDR3 sequences, less than 25% seen once. This sequence originates from a boy between 2 and 15 years old with acute lymphoblastic leukemia, due to receive a stem cell transplant. The chain carries TRBV7-2 and TRBJ2-2; a possible D gene is TRBD2 (5 bases). Sequenced here: PBMCs, sampled before TCRalphabeta/CD19-depleted stem cell transplant. The CDR3 protein is CASSLSGAGELFF. The CDR3 nucleotides are TGTGCCAGCAGCTTATCCGGGGCCGGGGAGCTGTTTTTT. Full variable domain (rest looked up from reference TRBV7-2 and TRBJ2-2): GAGVSQSPSNKVTEKGKDVELRCDPISGHTALYWYRQSLGQGLEFLIYFQGNSAPDKSGLPSDRFSAERTGGSVSTLTIQRTQQEDSAVYLCASSLSGAGELFFGEGSRLTVL.